This TCR beta chain was recovered during a study of cytomegalovirus exposure and HLA in healthy donors. PCR used 60 Vbeta primers and 13 Jbeta primers. Clones were read by immunoSEQ multiplex PCR, and TCRdb kept only the in-frame ones, dropping some. The sample contains tens of thousands of clones, approximately 91% of which appear only once. CDR3 length equals 12 residues. The germline V gene encodes CDR1 SQVTM and CDR2 ANQGSEA. V lost 4 bases and J lost 2, with 9 bases in between. The sample was PBMCs. The chain uses TRBV29-1 and TRBJ2-7; no definite D call. The receptor comes from a woman aged 18-29 years in good health and CMV-seronegative. The CDR3: CSVGVSTYEQYF. CDR3 DNA: TGCAGCGTTGGCGTATCGACCTACGAGCAGTACTTC.